Only a few counts were recorded for the clone carrying this T cell receptor beta chain. The antigen is undetermined. This specimen comes from a study of beta chain features in type 1 diabetes. Looking at the study overall: When patients were set against healthy donors, age, gender and cell yields were similar.

Of the isolated RNA, all was reverse transcribed, and so the sequenced material was expressed TCRB transcripts. Naive, central memory and regulatory T cell samples averaged about 3.5 million reads. Assay: immunoSEQ multiplex PCR; the TCRdb copy retains only in-frame clones and omits some. The data hold some 900,000 clones, with roughly 15% observed a single time. Whole-study results and caveats: A closer apparent resemblance between naive, central memory and Treg TCRB repertoires was seen in patients than in healthy donors. All four CD4+ subsets from Type 1 diabetes patients carried moderately but significantly shorter TCRB CDR3s.

This CDR3 comprises 16 residues. Germline V gene data show CDR1 as MDHEN and CDR2 as SYDVKM. V lost 4 bases, J lost 2 bases, and 7 bases stayed unmatched. The chain uses TRBV28 and TRBJ2-2; 7 bases agree with TRBD2. This receptor was identified in a woman under 30 in good health. The sequenced sample consisted of naive CD4+ T cells from blood. The CDR3 protein is CASSSPGLPNTGELFF. DNA of the CDR3: TGTGCCAGCAGTTCTCCGGGACTACCAAACACCGGGGAGCTGTTTTTT.